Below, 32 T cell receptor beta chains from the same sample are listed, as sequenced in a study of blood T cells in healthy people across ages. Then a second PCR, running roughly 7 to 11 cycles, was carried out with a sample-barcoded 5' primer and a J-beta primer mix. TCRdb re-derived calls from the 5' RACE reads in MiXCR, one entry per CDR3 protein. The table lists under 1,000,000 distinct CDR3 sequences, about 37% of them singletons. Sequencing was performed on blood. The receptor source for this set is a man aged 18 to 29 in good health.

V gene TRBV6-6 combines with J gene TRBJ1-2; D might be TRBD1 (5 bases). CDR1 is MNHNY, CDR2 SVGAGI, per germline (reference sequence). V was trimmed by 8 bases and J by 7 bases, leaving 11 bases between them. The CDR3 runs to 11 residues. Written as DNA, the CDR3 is TGTGCCAGCCGTCCGCAGGGTGGCTACACCTTC. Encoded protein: CASRPQGGYTF.

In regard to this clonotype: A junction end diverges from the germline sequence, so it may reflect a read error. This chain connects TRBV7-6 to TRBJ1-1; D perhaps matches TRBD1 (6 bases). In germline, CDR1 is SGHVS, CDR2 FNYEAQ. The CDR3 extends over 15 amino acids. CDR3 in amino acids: CASSPRGGQNAEAFF. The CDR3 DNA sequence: TGTGCCAGCAGCCCCCGGGGGGGGCAGAACGCTGAAGCTTTCTTT.

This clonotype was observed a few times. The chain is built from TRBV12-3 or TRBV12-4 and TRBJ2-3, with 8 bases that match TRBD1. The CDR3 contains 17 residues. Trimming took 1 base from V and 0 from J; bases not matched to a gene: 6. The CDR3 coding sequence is TGTGCCAGCAGTTTAGGTCTTTGGACAGGGAGCACAGATACGCAGTATTTT. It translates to CASSLGLWTGSTDTQYF.

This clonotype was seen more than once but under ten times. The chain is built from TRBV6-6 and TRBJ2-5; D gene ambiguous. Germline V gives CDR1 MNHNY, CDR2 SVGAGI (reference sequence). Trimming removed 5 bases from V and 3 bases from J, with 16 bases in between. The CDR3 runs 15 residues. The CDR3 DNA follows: TGTGCCAGCAGTCTTCCCCAAGACCCCGAAGAGACCCAGTACTTC. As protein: CASSLPQDPEETQYF.

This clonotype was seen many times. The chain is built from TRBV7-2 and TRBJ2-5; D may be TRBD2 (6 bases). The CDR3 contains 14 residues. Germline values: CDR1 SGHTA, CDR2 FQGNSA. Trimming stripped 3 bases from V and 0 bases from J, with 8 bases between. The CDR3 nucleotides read TGTGCCAGCAGCTTCAGGACTAACCAAGAGACCCAGTACTTC. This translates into CASSFRTNQETQYF.

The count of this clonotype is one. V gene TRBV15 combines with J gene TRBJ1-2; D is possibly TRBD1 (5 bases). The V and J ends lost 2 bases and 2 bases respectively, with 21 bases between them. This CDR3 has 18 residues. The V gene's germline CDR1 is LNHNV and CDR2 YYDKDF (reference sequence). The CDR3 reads CATSRRSWGLLVNYGYTF. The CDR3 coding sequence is TGTGCCACCAGCAGAAGATCCTGGGGACTGCTTGTGAACTATGGCTACACCTTC.

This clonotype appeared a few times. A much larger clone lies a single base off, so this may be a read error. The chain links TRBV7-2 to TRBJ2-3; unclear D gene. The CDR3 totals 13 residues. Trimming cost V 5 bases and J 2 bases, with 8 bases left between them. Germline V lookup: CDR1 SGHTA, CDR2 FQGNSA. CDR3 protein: CASSVGITDTQYF. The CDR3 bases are TGTGCCAGCAGCGTAGGGATCACAGATACGCAGTATTTT.

CDR3 loop: CASRRTSGGQETQYF. The CDR3, as DNA: TGTGCCAGCAGACGGACTAGCGGGGGGCAAGAGACCCAGTACTTC. The chain carries TRBV28 and TRBJ2-5, with 14 bases identical to TRBD2. V was pared by 6 bases and J by 2 bases, with 2 bases of the junction left unmatched. Germline loops: CDR1 MDHEN, CDR2 SYDVKM. The CDR3 has 15 amino acids.

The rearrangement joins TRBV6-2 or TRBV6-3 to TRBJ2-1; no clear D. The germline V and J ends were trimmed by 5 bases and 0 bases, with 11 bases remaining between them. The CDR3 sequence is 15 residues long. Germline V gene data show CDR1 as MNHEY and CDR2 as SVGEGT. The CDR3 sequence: CASSQSRISYNEQFF. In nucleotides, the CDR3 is TGTGCCAGCAGTCAATCTAGGATCTCCTACAATGAGCAGTTCTTC.

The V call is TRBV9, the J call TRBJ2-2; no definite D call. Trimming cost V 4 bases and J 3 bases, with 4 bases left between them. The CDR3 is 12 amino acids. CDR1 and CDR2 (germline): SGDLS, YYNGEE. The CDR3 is CASSPHTGELFF. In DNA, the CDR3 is TGTGCCAGCAGCCCTCACACCGGGGAGCTGTTTTTT. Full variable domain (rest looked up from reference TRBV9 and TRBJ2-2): DSGVTQTPKHLITATGQRVTLRCSPRSGDLSVYWYQQSLDQGLQFLIQYYNGEERAKGNILERFSAQQFPDLHSELNLSSLELGDSALYFCASSPHTGELFFGEGSRLTVL.

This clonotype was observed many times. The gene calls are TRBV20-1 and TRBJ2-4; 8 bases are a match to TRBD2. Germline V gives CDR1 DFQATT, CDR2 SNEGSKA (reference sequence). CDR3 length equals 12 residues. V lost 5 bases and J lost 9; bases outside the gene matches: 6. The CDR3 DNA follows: TGCAGTGCTGGACTAGCTAGTGGCATTCAGTACTTC. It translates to CSAGLASGIQYF.

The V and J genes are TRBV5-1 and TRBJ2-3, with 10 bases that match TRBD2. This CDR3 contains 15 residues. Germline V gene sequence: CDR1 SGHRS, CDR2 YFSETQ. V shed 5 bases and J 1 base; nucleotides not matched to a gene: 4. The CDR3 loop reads CASSVGTSGTDTQYF. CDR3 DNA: TGCGCCAGCAGTGTCGGGACTAGCGGCACAGATACGCAGTATTTT.

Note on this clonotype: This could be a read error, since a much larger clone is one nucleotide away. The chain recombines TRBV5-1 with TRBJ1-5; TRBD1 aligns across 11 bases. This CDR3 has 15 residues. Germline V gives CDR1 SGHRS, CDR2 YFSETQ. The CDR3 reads CAGSPGTGGNQPQHF. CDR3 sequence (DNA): TGCGCCGGCAGCCCGGGGACAGGGGGGAATCAGCCCCAGCATTTT. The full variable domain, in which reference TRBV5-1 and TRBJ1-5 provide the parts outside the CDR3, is KAGVTQTPRYLIKTRGQQVTLSCSPISGHRSVSWYQQTPGQGLQFLFEYFSETQRNKGNFPGRFSGRQFSNSRSEMNVSTLELGDSALYLCAGSPGTGGNQPQHFGDGTRLSIL.

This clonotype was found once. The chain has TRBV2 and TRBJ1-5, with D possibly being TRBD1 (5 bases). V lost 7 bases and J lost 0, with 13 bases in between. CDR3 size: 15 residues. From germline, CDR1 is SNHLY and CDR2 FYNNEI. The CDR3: CASKEDTTSNQPQHF. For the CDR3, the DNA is TGTGCCAGCAAGGAGGACACCACTAGCAATCAGCCCCAGCATTTT.

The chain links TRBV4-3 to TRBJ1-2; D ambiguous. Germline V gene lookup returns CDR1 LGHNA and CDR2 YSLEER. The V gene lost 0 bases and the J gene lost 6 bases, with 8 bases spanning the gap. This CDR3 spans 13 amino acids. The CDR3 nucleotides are TGCGCCAGCAGCCAAGAAACACAAGATGGCTACACCTTC. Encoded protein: CASSQETQDGYTF.

The CDR3 loop is CASSLSWEGGNQPQHF. The CDR3, as DNA: TGTGCCAGCAGTTTATCCTGGGAAGGGGGCAATCAGCCCCAGCATTTT. V is TRBV12-3 or TRBV12-4 and J is TRBJ1-5, with a weak D call TRBD1 (5 bases). This CDR3 region has 16 residues. With 2 bases removed from V and 2 bases from J, the gap between germline ends came to 13 bases.

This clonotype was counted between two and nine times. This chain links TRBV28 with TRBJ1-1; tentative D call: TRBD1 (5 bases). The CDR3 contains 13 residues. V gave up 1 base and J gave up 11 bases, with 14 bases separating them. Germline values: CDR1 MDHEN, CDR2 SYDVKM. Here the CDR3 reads CASSLSGLGRAFF. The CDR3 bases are TGTGCCAGCAGTTTATCGGGGCTTGGGCGCGCTTTCTTT. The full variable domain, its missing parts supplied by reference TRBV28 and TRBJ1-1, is DVKVTQSSRYLVKRTGEKVFLECVQDMDHENMFWYRQDPGLGLRLIYFSYDVKMKEKGDIPEGYSVSREKKERFSLILESASTNQTSMYLCASSLSGLGRAFFGQGTRLTVV.

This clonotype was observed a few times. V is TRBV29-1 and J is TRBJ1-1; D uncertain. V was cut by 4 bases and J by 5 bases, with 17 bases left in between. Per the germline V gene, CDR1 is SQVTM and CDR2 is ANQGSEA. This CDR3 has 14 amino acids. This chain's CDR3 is CSVVLRAVKTEAFF. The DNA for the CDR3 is TGCAGCGTTGTTTTAAGGGCAGTTAAGACTGAAGCTTTCTTT.

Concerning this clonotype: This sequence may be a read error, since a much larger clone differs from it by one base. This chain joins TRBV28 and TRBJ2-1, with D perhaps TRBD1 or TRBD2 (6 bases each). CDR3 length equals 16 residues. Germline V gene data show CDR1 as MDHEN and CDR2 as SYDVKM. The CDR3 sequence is CASSKSWGANYDEQFF. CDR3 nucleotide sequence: TGTGCCAGCAGCAAGTCCTGGGGGGCTAACTACGATGAGCAGTTCTTC.

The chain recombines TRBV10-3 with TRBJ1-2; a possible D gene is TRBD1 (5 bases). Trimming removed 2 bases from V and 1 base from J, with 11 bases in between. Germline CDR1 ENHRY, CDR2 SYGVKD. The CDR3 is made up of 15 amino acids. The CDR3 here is CAISEQGEGNYGYTF. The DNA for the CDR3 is TGTGCCATCAGTGAGCAGGGAGAGGGTAACTATGGCTACACCTTC.

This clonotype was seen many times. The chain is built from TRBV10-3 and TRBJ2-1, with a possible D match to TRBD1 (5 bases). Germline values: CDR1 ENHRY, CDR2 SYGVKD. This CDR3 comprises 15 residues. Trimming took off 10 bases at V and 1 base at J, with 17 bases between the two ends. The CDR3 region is CATLRQDTSYNEQFF. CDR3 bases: TGTGCCACCCTGAGGCAGGACACATCCTACAATGAGCAGTTCTTC.

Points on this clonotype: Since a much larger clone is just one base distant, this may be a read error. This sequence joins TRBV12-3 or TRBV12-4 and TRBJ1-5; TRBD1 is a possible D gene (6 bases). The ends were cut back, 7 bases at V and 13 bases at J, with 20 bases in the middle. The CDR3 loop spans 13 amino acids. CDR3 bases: TGTGCCAGCACTAGGGGGGCTACAGATACGCAGCATTTT. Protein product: CASTRGATDTQHF.

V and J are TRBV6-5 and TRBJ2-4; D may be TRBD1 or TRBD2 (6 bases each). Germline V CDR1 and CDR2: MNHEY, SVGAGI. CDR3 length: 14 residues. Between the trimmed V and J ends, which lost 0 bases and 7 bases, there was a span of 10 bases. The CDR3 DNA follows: TGTGCCAGCAGTTACTCGACAGGAGGGAACATTCAGTACTTC. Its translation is CASSYSTGGNIQYF.

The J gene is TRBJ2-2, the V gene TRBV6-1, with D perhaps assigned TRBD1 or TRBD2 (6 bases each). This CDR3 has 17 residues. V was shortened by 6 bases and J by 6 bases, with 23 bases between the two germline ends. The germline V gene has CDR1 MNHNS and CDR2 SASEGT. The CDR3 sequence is CASSDAGGGGHAGELFF. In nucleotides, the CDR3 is TGTGCCAGCAGCGATGCCGGGGGTGGGGGGCATGCCGGGGAGCTGTTTTTT.

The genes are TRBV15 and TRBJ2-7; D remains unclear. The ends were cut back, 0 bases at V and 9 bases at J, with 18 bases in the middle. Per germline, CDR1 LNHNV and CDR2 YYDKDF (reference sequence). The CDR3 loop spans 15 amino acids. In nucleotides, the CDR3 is TGTGCCACCAGCAGAGATAAAAGTGAGGCAGTCGGGCAGTACTTC. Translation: CATSRDKSEAVGQYF.

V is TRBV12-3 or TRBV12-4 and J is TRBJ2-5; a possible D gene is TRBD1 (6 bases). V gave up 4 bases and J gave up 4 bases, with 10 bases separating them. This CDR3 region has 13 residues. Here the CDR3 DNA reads TGTGCCAGCAGTTGCCCAGGGGCAGAGACCCAGTACTTC. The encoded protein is CASSCPGAETQYF.

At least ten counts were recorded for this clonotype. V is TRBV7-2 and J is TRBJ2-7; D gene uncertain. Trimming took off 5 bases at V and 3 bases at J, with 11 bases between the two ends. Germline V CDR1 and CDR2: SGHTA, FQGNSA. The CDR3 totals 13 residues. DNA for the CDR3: TGTGCCAGCAGCCTTCCTACACTCTACGAGCAGTACTTC. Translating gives CASSLPTLYEQYF.

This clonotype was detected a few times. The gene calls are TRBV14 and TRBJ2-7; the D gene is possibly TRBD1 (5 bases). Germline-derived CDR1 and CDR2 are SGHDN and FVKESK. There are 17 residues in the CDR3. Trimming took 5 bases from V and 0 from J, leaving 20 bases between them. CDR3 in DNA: TGTGCCAGCAGCTTTTTTGACGCGGCAGGGAACTCCTACGAGCAGTACTTC. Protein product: CASSFFDAAGNSYEQYF.

The DNA of the CDR3 is TGTGCCAGCAGCAAGGGACGACAGGGCAGTCGGACAGATACGCAGTATTTT. It codes for CASSKGRQGSRTDTQYF. The chain has TRBV6-1 and TRBJ2-3, with 7 bases fitting TRBD1. CDR1 MNHNS and CDR2 SASEGT come from the germline V gene. The CDR3 contains 17 residues. V dropped 6 bases and J dropped 3; count of bases not matched to a gene: 15.

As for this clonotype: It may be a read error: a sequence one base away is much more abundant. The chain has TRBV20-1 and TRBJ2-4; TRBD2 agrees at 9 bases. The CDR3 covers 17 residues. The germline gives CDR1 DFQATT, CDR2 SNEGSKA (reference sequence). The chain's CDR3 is CSARDLRLAVAKDIQYF. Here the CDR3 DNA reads TGCAGTGCTAGAGATCTTAGACTAGCGGTAGCCAAAGACATTCAGTACTTC.

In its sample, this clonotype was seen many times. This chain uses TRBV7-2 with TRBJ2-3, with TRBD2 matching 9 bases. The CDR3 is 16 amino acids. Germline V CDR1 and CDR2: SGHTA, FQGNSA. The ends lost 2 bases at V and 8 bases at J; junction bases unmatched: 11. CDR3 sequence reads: CASSLPGTSYGPTQYF. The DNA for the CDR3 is TGTGCCAGCAGCTTACCCGGGACTAGCTATGGACCTACGCAGTATTTT.

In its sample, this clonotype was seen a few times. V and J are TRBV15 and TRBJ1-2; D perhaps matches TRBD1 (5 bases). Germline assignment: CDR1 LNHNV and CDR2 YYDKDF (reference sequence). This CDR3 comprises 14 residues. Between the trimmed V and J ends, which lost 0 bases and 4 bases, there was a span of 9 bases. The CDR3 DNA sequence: TGTGCCACCAGCAGAGAGCCTGGGGGCTATGGCTACACCTTC. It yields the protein CATSREPGGYGYTF.